The present T cell receptor beta chain was sequenced within a study of blood T cell repertoires in COVID-19. The overall study: Whether acute or convalescent, the COVID-19 samples came from the United States, Italy and Spain.

This table comes from immunoSEQ multiplex PCR, and its TCRdb copy is limited to in-frame clones, with some not included. The table shows about 490,000 clones, with approximately 85% occurring only once. The receptor was derived from a human donor in a cohort sampled during active COVID-19. The sample was peripheral blood.

CDR3: CASSHGGGGDYGYTF. As DNA, the CDR3 is TGTGCCAGCAGCCACGGCGGCGGCGGGGACTATGGCTACACCTTC. The gene calls are TRBV4-2 and TRBJ1-2; D call uncertain. V was clipped by 3 bases and J by 3 bases, with 14 bases between them. The CDR3 is 15 amino acids. CDR1 and CDR2 (germline): LGHNA, YNFKEQ.